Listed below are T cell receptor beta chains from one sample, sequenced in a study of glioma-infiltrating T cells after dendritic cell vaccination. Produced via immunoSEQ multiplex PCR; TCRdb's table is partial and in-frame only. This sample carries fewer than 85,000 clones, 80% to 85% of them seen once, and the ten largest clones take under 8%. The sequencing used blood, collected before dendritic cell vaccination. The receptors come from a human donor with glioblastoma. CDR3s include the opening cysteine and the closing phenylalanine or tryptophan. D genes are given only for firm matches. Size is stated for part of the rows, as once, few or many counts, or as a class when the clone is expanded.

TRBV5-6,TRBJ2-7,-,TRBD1,TGTGCCAGCAGCTTACAGGGGGCCAACGAGCAGTACTTC,CASSLQGANEQYF
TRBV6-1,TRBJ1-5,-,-,TGTGCCAGCACCGGGACACCAGAAGGGCCCCAGCATTTT,CASTGTPEGPQHF
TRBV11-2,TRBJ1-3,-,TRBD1,TGTGCCAGCAGCGCACGGGACAGGGGCTATGGAAACACCATATATTTT,CASSARDRGYGNTIYF
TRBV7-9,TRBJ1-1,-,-,TGTGCCAGCAGCTTAGAGGGGATGAACACTGAAGCTTTCTTT,CASSLEGMNTEAFF
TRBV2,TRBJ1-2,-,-,TGTGCCAGCAGTGACACCCCGGGCTATGGCTACACCTTC,CASSDTPGYGYTF
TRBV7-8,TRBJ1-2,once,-,TGTGCCAGCAGCTTAGTTCGGTTTAATGGCTACACCTTC,CASSLVRFNGYTF
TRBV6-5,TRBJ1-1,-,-,TGTGCCAGCAGTTCCTTCCAGGGGATTGACACTGAAGCTTTCTTT,CASSSFQGIDTEAFF
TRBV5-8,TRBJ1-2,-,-,TGTGCCAGCAGCTTCCGTGGGGGCGCTTATGGCTACACCTTC,CASSFRGGAYGYTF
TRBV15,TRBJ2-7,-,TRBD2,TGTGCCACCAGCAGAGAATCGGGGGGAAACGAGCAGTACTTC,CATSRESGGNEQYF
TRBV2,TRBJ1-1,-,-,TGTGCCAGCAGACCCAGCACTGAAGCTTTCTTT,CASRPSTEAFF
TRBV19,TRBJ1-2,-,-,TGTGCCAGTAGTGAAAACACGGCGGGGAGCTATGGCTACACCTTC,CASSENTAGSYGYTF
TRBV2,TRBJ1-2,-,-,TGTGCCAGCAGTGTCGAGGGGCGGGGAGGCTACACCTTC,CASSVEGRGGYTF
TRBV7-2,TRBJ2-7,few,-,TGTGCCAGCAGCTTTCGAGGAATAAGGTACGAGCAGTACTTC,CASSFRGIRYEQYF
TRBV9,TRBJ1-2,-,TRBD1,TGTGCCAGCAGCCGACAGACAGGGGGGAACGTTGGCTACACCTTC,CASSRQTGGNVGYTF
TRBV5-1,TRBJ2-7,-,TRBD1,TGCGCCAGCAGCTGGGGACAGGGAGGGCACGAGCAGTACTTC,CASSWGQGGHEQYF
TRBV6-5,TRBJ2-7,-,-,TGTGCCAGCCGAACCGGGTCCGGGACCTACGAGCAGTACTTC,CASRTGSGTYEQYF
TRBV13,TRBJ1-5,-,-,TGTGCCAGCGCCGCGGGGATCGGCAATCAGCCCCAGCATTTT,CASAAGIGNQPQHF
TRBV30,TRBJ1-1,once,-,TGTGCCTGGAGTGGAGGTGAGGGTCTGACTGGGCGCACTGAAGCTTTCTTT,CAWSGGEGLTGRTEAFF
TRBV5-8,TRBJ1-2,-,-,TGTGCCAGCAGTACTACAGGGATCGGCTACACCTTC,CASSTTGIGYTF
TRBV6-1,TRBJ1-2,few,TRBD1,TGTGCCAGCAGTTCTCACCGGGACAGGGATGGCTACACCTTC,CASSSHRDRDGYTF
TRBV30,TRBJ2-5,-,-,TGTGCCTGGATCGCGGGTCGAAGCGGGGAGACCCAGTACTTC,CAWIAGRSGETQYF
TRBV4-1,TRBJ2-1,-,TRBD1,TGCGCCAGCAGCCGGCGGCTAGGACAGGGGGCTGGTGAGCAGTTCTTC,CASSRRLGQGAGEQFF
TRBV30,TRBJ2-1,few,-,TGTGCCTGGACGGAAACAGGGCCTGAGCAGTTCTTC,CAWTETGPEQFF
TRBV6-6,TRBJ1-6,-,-,TGTGCCAGCAGTTTGGGGCAGGACCTTAATTCACCCCTCCACTTT,CASSLGQDLNSPLHF
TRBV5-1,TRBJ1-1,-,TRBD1,TGCGCCAGCAGCTTGACCGGGACAGGGGGCACTGAAGCTTTCTTT,CASSLTGTGGTEAFF
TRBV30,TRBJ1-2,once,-,TGTGCCTGGATGCAGGGGTACGGCTACACCTTC,CAWMQGYGYTF
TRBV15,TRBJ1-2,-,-,TGTGCCACCAGCAGAGATCGGCGCGGGGACTATGGCTACACCTTC,CATSRDRRGDYGYTF